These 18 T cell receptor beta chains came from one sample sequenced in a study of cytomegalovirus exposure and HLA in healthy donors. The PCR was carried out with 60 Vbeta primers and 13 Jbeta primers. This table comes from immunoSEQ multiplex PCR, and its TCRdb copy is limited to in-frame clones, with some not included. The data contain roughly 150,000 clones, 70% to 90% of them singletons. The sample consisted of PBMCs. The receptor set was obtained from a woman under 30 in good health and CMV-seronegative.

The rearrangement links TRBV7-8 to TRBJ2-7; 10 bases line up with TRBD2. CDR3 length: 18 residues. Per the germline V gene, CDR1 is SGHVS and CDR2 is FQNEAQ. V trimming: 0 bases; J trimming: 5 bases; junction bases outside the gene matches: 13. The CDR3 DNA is TGTGCCAGCAGCTTAGCGCTGATTGCTAGCGGGAGTTTCAACGAGCAGTACTTC. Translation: CASSLALIASGSFNEQYF.

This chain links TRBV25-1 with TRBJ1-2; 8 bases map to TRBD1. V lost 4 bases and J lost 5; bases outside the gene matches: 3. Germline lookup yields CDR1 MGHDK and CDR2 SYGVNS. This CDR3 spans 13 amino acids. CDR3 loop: CASSVTGGYGYTF. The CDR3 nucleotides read TGTGCCAGCAGTGTAACAGGGGGATATGGCTACACCTTC.

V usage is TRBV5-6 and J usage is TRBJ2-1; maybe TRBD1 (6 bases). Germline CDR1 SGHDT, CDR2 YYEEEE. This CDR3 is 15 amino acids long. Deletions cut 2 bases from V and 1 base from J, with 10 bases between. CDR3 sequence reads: CASSFPGVSYNEQFF. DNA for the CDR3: TGTGCCAGCAGCTTTCCAGGGGTTTCCTACAATGAGCAGTTCTTC. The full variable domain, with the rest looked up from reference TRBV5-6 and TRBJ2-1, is DAGVTQSPTHLIKTRGQQVTLRCSPKSGHDTVSWYQQALGQGPQFIFQYYEEEERQRGNFPDRFSGHQFPNYSSELNVNALLLGDSALYLCASSFPGVSYNEQFFGPGTRLTVL.

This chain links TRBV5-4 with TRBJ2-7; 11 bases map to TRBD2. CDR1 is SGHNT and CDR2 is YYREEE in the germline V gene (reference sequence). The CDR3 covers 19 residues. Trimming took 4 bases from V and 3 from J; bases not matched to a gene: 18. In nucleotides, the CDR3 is TGTGCCAGCAGCCCCCGGAGAGGGACTAGCGGCCACAGAGGCTACGAGCAGTACTTC. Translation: CASSPRRGTSGHRGYEQYF.

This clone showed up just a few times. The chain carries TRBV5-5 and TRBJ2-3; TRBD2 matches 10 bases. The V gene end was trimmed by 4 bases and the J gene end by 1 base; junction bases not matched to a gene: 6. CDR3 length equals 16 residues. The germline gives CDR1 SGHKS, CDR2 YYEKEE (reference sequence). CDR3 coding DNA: TGTGCCAGCAGCCTTAGCGGGGGGCATCGCACAGATACGCAGTATTTT. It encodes CASSLSGGHRTDTQYF.

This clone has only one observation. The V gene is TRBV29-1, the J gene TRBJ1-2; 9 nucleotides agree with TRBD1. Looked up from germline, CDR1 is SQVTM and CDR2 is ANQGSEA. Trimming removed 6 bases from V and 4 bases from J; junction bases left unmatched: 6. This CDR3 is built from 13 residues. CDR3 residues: CSVGTGPTYGYTF. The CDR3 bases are TGCAGCGTGGGGACAGGGCCTACCTATGGCTACACCTTC. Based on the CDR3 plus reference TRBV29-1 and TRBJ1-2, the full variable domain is SAVISQKPSRDICQRGTSLTIQCQVDSQVTMMFWYRQQPGQSLTLIATANQGSEATYESGFVIDKFPISRPNLTFSTLTVSNMSPEDSSIYLCSVGTGPTYGYTFGSGTRLTVV.

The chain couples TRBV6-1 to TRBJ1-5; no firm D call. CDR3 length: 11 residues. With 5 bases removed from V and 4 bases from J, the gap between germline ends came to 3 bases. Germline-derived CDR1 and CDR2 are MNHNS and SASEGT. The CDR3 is CASSLNQPQHF. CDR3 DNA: TGTGCCAGCAGTCTGAATCAGCCCCAGCATTTT.

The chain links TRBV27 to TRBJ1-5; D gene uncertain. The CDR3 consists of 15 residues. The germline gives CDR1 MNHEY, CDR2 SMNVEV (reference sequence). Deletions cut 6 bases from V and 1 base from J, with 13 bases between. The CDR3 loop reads CASRPNDGSNQPQHF. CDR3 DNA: TGTGCCAGCAGACCGAACGACGGGAGCAATCAGCCCCAGCATTTT.

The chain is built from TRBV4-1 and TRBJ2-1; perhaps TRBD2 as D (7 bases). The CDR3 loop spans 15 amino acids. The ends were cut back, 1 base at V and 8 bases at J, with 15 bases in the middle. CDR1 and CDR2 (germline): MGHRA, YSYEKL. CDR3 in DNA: TGCGCCAGCAGCCAAGGAGGGGGAGGGACCGATGAGCAGTTCTTC. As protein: CASSQGGGGTDEQFF.

CDR3 amino acids: CASSQGTGGNQPQHF. The DNA of the CDR3 is TGCGCCAGCAGCCAGGGGACAGGGGGCAATCAGCCCCAGCATTTT. The rearrangement joins TRBV4-3 to TRBJ1-5, with 10 bases fitting TRBD1. Germline V CDR1 and CDR2: LGHNA, YSLEER. This CDR3 is 15 amino acids long. V shed 3 bases, J shed 2 bases, and the junction held 1 base outside the gene matches.

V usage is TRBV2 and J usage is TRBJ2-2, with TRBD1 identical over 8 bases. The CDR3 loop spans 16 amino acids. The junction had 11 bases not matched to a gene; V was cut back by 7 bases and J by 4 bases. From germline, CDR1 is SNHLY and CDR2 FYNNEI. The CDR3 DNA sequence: TGTGCCAGCACCCTCGAAGGGACAGGATCCACCGGGGAGCTGTTTTTT. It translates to CASTLEGTGSTGELFF. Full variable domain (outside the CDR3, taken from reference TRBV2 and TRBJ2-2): EPEVTQTPSHQVTQMGQEVILRCVPISNHLYFYWYRQILGQKVEFLVSFYNNEISEKSEIFDDQFSVERPDGSNFTLKIRSTKLEDSAMYFCASTLEGTGSTGELFFGEGSRLTVL.

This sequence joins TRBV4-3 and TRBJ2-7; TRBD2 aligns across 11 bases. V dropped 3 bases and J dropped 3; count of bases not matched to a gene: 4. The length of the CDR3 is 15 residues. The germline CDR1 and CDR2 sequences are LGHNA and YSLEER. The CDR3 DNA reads TGCGCCAGCAGCCAGATACTAGCGGGAGTCTACGAGCAGTACTTC. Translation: CASSQILAGVYEQYF.

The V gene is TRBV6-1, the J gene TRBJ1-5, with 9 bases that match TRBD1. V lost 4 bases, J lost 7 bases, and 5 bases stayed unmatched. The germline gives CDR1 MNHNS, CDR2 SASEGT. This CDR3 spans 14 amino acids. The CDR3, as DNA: TGTGCCAGCAGTGCTAGACAGGGGGGGCAGCCCCAGCATTTT. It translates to CASSARQGGQPQHF.

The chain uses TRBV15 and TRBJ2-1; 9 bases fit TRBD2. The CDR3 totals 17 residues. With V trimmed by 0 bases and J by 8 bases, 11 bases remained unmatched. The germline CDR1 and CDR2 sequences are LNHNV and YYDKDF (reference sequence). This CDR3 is CATSRDEVLAGNYEQFF. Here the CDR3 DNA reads TGTGCCACCAGCAGAGATGAGGTGCTAGCGGGAAACTATGAGCAGTTCTTC.

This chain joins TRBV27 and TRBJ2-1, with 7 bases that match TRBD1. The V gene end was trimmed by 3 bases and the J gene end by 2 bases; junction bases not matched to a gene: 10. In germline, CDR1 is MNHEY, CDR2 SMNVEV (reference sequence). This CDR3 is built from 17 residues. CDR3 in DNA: TGTGCCAGCAGTTTCACCCCCGAGGGGGCCACCTACAATGAGCAGTTCTTC. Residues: CASSFTPEGATYNEQFF.

This CDR3 reads CSVGVDEDTQYF. The CDR3 nucleotides read TGCAGCGTTGGTGTAGATGAGGATACGCAGTATTTT. This sequence joins TRBV29-1 and TRBJ2-3; D is undetermined. This CDR3 is built from 12 residues. Germline lookup yields CDR1 SQVTM and CDR2 ANQGSEA. V lost 4 bases and J 6 bases, leaving 11 bases between the germline ends.

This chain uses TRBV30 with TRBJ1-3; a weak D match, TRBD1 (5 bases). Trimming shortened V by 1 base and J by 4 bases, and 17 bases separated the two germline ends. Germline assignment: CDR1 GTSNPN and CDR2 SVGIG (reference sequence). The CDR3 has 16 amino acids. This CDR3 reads CAWSADPRVSGNTIYF. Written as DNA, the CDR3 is TGTGCCTGGAGTGCCGACCCCAGGGTGTCGGGAAACACCATATATTTT. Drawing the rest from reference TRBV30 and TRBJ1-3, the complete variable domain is SQTIHQWPATLVQPVGSPLSLECTVEGTSNPNLYWYRQAAGRGLQLLFYSVGIGQISSEVPQNLSASRPQDRQFILSSKKLLLSDSGFYLCAWSADPRVSGNTIYFGEGSWLTVV.

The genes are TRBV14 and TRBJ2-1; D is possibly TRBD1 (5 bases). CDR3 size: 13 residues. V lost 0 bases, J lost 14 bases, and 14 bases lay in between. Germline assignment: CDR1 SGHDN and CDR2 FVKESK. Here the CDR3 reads CASSQDKGLGEFF. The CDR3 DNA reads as TGTGCCAGCAGCCAAGATAAGGGGCTAGGGGAGTTCTTC. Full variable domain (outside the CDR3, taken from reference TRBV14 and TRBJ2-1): EAGVTQFPSHSVIEKGQTVTLRCDPISGHDNLYWYRRVMGKEIKFLLHFVKESKQDESGMPNNRFLAERTGGTYSTLKVQPAELEDSGVYFCASSQDKGLGEFFGPGTRLTVL.